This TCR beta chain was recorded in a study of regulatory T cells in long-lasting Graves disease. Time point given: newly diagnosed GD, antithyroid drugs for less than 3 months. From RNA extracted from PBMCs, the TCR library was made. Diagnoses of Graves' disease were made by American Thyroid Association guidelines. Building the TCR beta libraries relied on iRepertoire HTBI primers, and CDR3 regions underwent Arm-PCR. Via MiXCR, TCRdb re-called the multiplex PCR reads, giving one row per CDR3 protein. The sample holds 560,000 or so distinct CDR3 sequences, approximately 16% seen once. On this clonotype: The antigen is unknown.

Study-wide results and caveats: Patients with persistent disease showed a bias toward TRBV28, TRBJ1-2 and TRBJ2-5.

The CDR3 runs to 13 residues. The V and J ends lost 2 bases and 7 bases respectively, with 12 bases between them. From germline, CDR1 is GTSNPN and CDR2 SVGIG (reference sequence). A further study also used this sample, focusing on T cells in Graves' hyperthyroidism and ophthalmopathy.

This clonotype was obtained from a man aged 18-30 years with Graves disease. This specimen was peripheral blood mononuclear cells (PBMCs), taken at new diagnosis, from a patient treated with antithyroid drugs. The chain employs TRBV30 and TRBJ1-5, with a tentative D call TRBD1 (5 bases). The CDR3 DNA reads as TGTGCCTGGAGTTTCAGGGTCGGGCAGCCCCAGCATTTT. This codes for CAWSFRVGQPQHF.